The rows below give T cell receptor beta chains drawn from one sample of a study of response to subunit inactivated influenza vaccine. TCRdb fed the RT-PCR reads into MiXCR, producing one record per CDR3 protein. The sample comprises 710,000 or so distinct CDR3 sequences, roughly 14% of which are singletons, and roughly 11% rests with the top ten. The source was PBMCs from blood, collected about 13 days after vaccination. All receptors derive from a man aged 50-59 years who received an inactivated influenza vaccine. The CDR3 runs from the conserved cysteine through the conserved F or W. The order of the fields is clone size, J gene, D gene, CDR3 length, V gene, CDR3 protein, CDR3 DNA. D genes are given only for firm matches. The size entry is marked missing in some rows and otherwise reads once, few, many or a size class.

few	TRBJ2-1	TRBD2	14	TRBV29-1	CSVPTSGSHNEQFF	TGCAGCGTTCCGACTAGCGGGTCTCACAATGAGCAGTTCTTC
few	TRBJ2-2	.	13	TRBV20-1	CSVDSRGTGELFF	TGCAGCGTAGACAGCAGAGGGACCGGGGAGCTGTTTTTT
few	TRBJ1-1	.	16	TRBV5-1	CASSNPSIGETTEAFF	TGCGCCAGCAGCAACCCCTCTATCGGGGAGACCACTGAAGCTTTCTTT
.	TRBJ2-7	.	12	TRBV7-2	CASRVGAYEQYF	TGTGCCAGCAGGGTGGGGGCTTACGAGCAGTACTTC
few	TRBJ2-3	.	15	TRBV20-1	CSASSLRRGLYTQYF	TGCAGTGCTAGTAGTCTCCGGCGGGGCCTATATACGCAGTATTTT
.	TRBJ2-5	TRBD1	13	TRBV20-1	CSARQTGPETQYF	TGCAGTGCTAGACAGACAGGGCCAGAGACCCAGTACTTC
.	TRBJ2-2	.	12	TRBV4-3	CASSPGFGELFF	TGCGCCAGCAGCCCCGGTTTCGGGGAGCTGTTTTTT
few	TRBJ2-5	TRBD2	15	TRBV20-1	CSASSGEEVQETQYF	TGCAGTGCTAGTAGCGGGGAGGAAGTCCAAGAGACCCAGTACTTC
few	TRBJ2-3	.	15	TRBV27	CASSLRPTGAGTQYF	TGTGCCAGCAGTTTACGCCCCACTGGGGCCGGGACGCAGTATTTT
.	TRBJ2-1	TRBD2	15	TRBV5-6	CASSTQTSGRIEHFF	TGTGCCAGCAGCACCCAGACTAGCGGGAGGATTGAGCACTTCTTC
.	TRBJ2-7	TRBD1	14	TRBV13	CASSRGQGQDEQYF	TGTGCCAGCAGCCGCGGACAGGGCCAAGACGAGCAGTACTTC
few	TRBJ2-2	.	16	TRBV18	CASSPLQLVNTGELFF	TGTGCCAGCTCACCACTCCAGCTTGTGAACACCGGGGAGCTGTTTTTT
.	TRBJ2-5	.	15	TRBV12-3/TRBV12-4	CASSLTGQGHGTQYF	TGTGCCAGCAGTTTAACGGGGCAGGGTCACGGAACCCAGTACTTC
few	TRBJ1-5	.	14	TRBV20-1	CSASVGYSNQPQHF	TGCAGTGCTAGTGTTGGATATAGCAATCAGCCCCAGCATTTT
many	TRBJ2-1	.	13	TRBV19	CASRAGLYNEQFF	TGTGCCAGTAGGGCGGGCCTCTACAATGAGCAGTTCTTC
.	TRBJ1-2	.	14	TRBV12-3/TRBV12-4	CASSQDGGSPGYTF	TGTGCCAGCAGCCAGGACGGTGGGTCTCCTGGCTACACCTTC
once	TRBJ1-1	.	13	TRBV5-1	CASSFGIYTEAFF	TGCGCCAGCAGCTTCGGGATTTACACTGAAGCTTTCTTT
.	TRBJ2-1	TRBD2	13	TRBV6-2/TRBV6-3	CASTPGRVNEQFF	TGTGCCAGCACCCCAGGGAGGGTGAATGAGCAGTTCTTC
.	TRBJ2-5	.	15	TRBV15	CATSPLEDYSETQYF	TGTGCCACCAGCCCCCTTGAAGACTACTCGGAGACCCAGTACTTC
few	TRBJ1-1	.	16	TRBV28	CASSFRSGEGGTEAFF	TGTGCCAGCAGTTTTAGGTCAGGGGAGGGGGGCACTGAAGCTTTCTTT
few	TRBJ1-4	.	17	TRBV11-3	CASSLVGPPSTNEKLFF	TGTGCCAGCAGCTTAGTGGGACCGCCGTCAACTAATGAAAAACTGTTTTTT
.	TRBJ1-3	.	16	TRBV12-3/TRBV12-4	CASSLPGTLLGNTIYF	TGTGCCAGCAGTTTACCAGGAACGCTACTAGGAAACACCATATATTTT
.	TRBJ1-1	.	11	TRBV29-1	CSVEGAIEAFF	TGCAGCGTTGAAGGGGCCATTGAAGCTTTCTTT
.	TRBJ2-3	.	15	TRBV4-3	CASSQDWEITDTQYF	TGCGCCAGCAGCCAAGATTGGGAGATCACAGATACGCAGTATTTT
.	TRBJ2-4	TRBD1	14	TRBV12-3/TRBV12-4	CASTRGQAKNIQYF	TGTGCCAGCACAAGGGGACAGGCCAAAAACATTCAGTACTTC
few	TRBJ2-1	.	13	TRBV2	CASRGSSYNEQFF	TGTGCCAGCAGGGGAAGCTCCTACAATGAGCAGTTCTTC